The rows below give T cell receptor beta chains drawn from one sample of a study of blood T cells in healthy people across ages. TCRdb called the 5' RACE reads again in MiXCR, with one record for every CDR3 protein. In the table there are about 640,000 distinct CDR3 sequences, approximately 40% of which are singletons. Sequencing used blood. Source of these receptors: a man older than 75 in good health. CDR3s include the opening cysteine and the closing phenylalanine or tryptophan. D genes are given only for firm matches.

J gene	V gene	D gene	CDR3 protein
TRBJ2-7	TRBV29-1	TRBD1	CSVVRTGGHEQYF
TRBJ2-1	TRBV27	NA	CASSWGSPSSYNEQFF
TRBJ1-1	TRBV12-5	NA	CASGLGLFSEAFF
TRBJ2-1	TRBV6-5	NA	CASSYSPSRHEQFF
TRBJ2-7	TRBV7-2	TRBD2	CASSLTSGYEQYF
TRBJ1-1	TRBV7-9	NA	CASSLARGMNTEAFF
TRBJ2-1	TRBV3-1	TRBD1	CASSQDWGQGARYNEQFF
TRBJ2-3	TRBV6-5	NA	CASSASDIAPQYF
TRBJ2-7	TRBV21-1	NA	CASSKGEAGGEQYF
TRBJ2-3	TRBV29-1	NA	CSAGVYIRGGPGTDTQYF
TRBJ2-3	TRBV6-2/TRBV6-3	TRBD1	CAHRGGGYTDTQYF
TRBJ2-5	TRBV7-2	NA	CASSLVVGGTTQETQYF
TRBJ2-1	TRBV9	TRBD1	CASSPGGTLNNEQFF
TRBJ2-1	TRBV9	NA	CASSPGGGYYNEQFF
TRBJ1-5	TRBV4-3	NA	CASSPSRPKHF
TRBJ2-1	TRBV29-1	TRBD2	CSGRGLAGGLNEQFF
TRBJ2-1	TRBV7-2	NA	CASREPRGGYNEQFF
TRBJ2-7	TRBV4-3	TRBD2	CASSHRLAGGTYEQYF
TRBJ2-3	TRBV29-1	NA	CSVEELSTQYF
TRBJ2-1	TRBV20-1	NA	CSAETGNTLNEQFF
TRBJ2-1	TRBV7-6	TRBD1	CASSRRQGDYNEQFF
TRBJ1-1	TRBV12-3/TRBV12-4	NA	CASSLRQGGFWTEAFF
TRBJ2-3	TRBV15	NA	CATSATPTYTGTDTQYF
TRBJ2-7	TRBV24-1	TRBD2	CATSDSKGGTRINEQYF
TRBJ2-3	TRBV20-1	TRBD2	CSAKLAGGSSTDTQYF
TRBJ1-1	TRBV14	NA	CASSRALNTEAFF
TRBJ2-5	TRBV12-3/TRBV12-4	TRBD1	CASSLEGTGGWETQYF
TRBJ2-7	TRBV6-1	TRBD2	CASQNGGANEQYF
TRBJ1-2	TRBV6-6	NA	CASRTQGAYGYTF
TRBJ2-1	TRBV6-2/TRBV6-3	NA	CASKDQTFYNEQFF
TRBJ2-1	TRBV29-1	NA	CSVEPGGNEQFF
TRBJ1-5	TRBV25-1	TRBD1	CASSAGTGDLGNQPQHF
TRBJ1-5	TRBV7-2	NA	CASSPVGAGSNQPQHF
TRBJ2-5	TRBV14	NA	CASSQDIRAQETQYF
TRBJ2-5	TRBV27	NA	CASTKRRGLQETQYF
TRBJ2-2	TRBV6-2/TRBV6-3	TRBD1	CASSRTGDAGELFF
TRBJ2-7	TRBV27	TRBD2	CASSGLGGGDYEQYF
TRBJ2-7	TRBV7-9	NA	CASSLGTYGQYF
TRBJ2-3	TRBV20-1	TRBD1	CSARRQGGTDTQYF
TRBJ2-7	TRBV6-5	TRBD2	CASSYRGPGLGYEQYF
TRBJ2-4	TRBV29-1	TRBD2	CSVEGGGDKKGWAKNIQYF
TRBJ2-3	TRBV29-1	NA	CSVGTTLDTQYF
TRBJ2-5	TRBV15	TRBD2	CATSGGGLAGNQETQYF
TRBJ2-3	TRBV4-3	NA	CASSQDLTSTDTQYF
TRBJ2-3	TRBV9	NA	CASSVPVGVPDTQYF
TRBJ2-3	TRBV11-3	NA	CASTSGGAEDTQYF
TRBJ2-7	TRBV10-3	TRBD1	CAISVPRDRSPGSYEQYF
TRBJ1-1	TRBV27	NA	CASSVPGVNTEAFF
TRBJ2-1	TRBV7-3	TRBD2	CASSVSGRADHEQFF
TRBJ2-7	TRBV27	TRBD1	CASSPGTGAGVYEQYF
TRBJ2-7	TRBV9	TRBD1	CASSEATGGRYEQYF